The TCR beta chain described here comes from a study of regulatory T cells in long-lasting Graves disease. The study's findings and limits: With persistent disease, TRBV28, TRBJ1-2 and TRBJ2-5 were the favored segments. Persistent patients shared under 3,000 public clonotypes among themselves. Newly diagnosed patients shared fewer, at more than 750.

Germline V gene lookup returns CDR1 MNHEY and CDR2 SMNVEV (reference sequence). With 5 bases clipped from V and 2 bases from J, the junction kept 6 bases outside the gene matches. The CDR3 is 15 amino acids. Arm-PCR with iRepertoire HTBI primers amplified the CDR3 regions for these TCR beta libraries. TCRdb redid the calling of the multiplex PCR reads with MiXCR, one entry per CDR3 protein. The sample has 430,000 or so distinct CDR3 sequences, 21% seen once. Time point described: persistent/refractory GD, antithyroid drugs over 5 years with positive TRAb. PBMC RNA served as the TCR library source. An endocrinology unit in Xi'an, China, supplied the patients. This clonotype has a count of ten or more. Its antigen is unidentified.

The sample here was peripheral blood mononuclear cells (PBMCs), taken when the disease was refractory, from a patient treated with antithyroid drugs. The clonotype originates from a female donor with Graves disease. The chain has TRBV27 and TRBJ1-2; 9 nucleotides align to TRBD1. The CDR3 nucleotides read TGTGCCAGCAGTCCTGGGACAGGGCTGAACTATGGCTACACCTTC. Protein sequence: CASSPGTGLNYGYTF.